This T cell receptor (beta chain) came from a study of blood T cell repertoires in COVID-19. V was clipped by 1 base and J by 7 bases, with 14 bases between them. Per germline, CDR1 LNHDA and CDR2 SQIVND (reference sequence). The CDR3 has 15 residues. TCRdb's copy holds only in-frame clones and misses some; the assay was immunoSEQ multiplex PCR. The data contain a few hundred thousand clones, roughly 88% of them singletons. The source material was PBMCs or T cells enriched from blood (not recorded which). This TCR derives from a woman aged 45-65 years who had recovered from COVID-19. The V call is TRBV19, the J call TRBJ1-5; D possibly corresponds to TRBD1 (6 bases). CDR3 amino acids: CASSIVLGAGQPQHF. The CDR3 coding sequence is TGTGCCAGTAGTATAGTATTGGGGGCAGGGCAGCCCCAGCATTTT.